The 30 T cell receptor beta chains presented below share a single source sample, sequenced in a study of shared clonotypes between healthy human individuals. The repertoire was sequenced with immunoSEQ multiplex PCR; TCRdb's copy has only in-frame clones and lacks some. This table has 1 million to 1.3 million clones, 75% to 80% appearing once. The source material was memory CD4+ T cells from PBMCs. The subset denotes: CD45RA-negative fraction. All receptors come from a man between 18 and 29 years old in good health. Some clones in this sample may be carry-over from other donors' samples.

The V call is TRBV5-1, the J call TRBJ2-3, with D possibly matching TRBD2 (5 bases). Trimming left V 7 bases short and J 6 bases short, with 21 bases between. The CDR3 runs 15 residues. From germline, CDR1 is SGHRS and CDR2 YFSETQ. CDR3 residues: CASSSRESISDTQYF. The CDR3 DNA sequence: TGCGCCAGCTCCTCTCGGGAATCGATTTCGGATACGCAGTATTTT.

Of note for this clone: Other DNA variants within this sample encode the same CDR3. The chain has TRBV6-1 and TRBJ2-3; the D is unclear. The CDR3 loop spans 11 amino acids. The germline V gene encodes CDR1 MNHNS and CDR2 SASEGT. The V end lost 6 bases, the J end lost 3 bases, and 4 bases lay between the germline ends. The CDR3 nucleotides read TGTGCCAGCAGATTTACAGATACGCAGTATTTT. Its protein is CASRFTDTQYF.

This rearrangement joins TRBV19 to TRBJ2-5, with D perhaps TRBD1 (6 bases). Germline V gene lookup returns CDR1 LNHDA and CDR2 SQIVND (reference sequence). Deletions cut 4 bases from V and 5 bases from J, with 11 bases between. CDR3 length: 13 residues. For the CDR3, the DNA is TGTGCCAGTAGTAGAGACAGGCGGGAGACCCAGTACTTC. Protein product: CASSRDRRETQYF.

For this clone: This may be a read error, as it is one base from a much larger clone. The CDR3 region is CAWRRDRSNHGYTF. The CDR3 DNA sequence: TGTGCCTGGAGACGGGACAGGAGTAACCATGGCTACACCTTC. The genes are TRBV30 and TRBJ1-2; TRBD1 agrees at 8 bases. CDR1 is GTSNPN, CDR2 SVGIG, per germline (reference sequence). This CDR3 has 14 residues. Based on the CDR3 plus reference TRBV30 and TRBJ1-2, the full variable domain is SQTIHQWPATLVQPVGSPLSLECTVEGTSNPNLYWYRQAAGRGLQLLFYSVGIGQISSEVPQNLSASRPQDRQFILSSKKLLLSDSGFYLCAWRRDRSNHGYTFGSGTRLTVV.

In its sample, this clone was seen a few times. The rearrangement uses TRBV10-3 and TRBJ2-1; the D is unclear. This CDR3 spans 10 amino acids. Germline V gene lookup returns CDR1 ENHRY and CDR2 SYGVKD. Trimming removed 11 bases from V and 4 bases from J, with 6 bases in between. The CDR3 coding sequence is TGTGCCGTCGGGTACAATGAGCAGTTCTTC. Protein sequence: CAVGYNEQFF.

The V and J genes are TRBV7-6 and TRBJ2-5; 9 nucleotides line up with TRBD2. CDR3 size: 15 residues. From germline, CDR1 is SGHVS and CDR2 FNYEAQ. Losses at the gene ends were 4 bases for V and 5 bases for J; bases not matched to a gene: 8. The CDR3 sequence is CASSSGRAGGETQYF. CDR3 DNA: TGTGCCAGCAGCTCTGGCCGGGCGGGAGGGGAGACCCAGTACTTC. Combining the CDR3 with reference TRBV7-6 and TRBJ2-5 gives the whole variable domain GAGVSQSPRYKVTKRGQDVALRCDPISGHVSLYWYRQALGQGPEFLTYFNYEAQQDKSGLPNDRFSAERPEGSISTLTIQRTEQRDSAMYRCASSSGRAGGETQYFGPGTRLLVL.

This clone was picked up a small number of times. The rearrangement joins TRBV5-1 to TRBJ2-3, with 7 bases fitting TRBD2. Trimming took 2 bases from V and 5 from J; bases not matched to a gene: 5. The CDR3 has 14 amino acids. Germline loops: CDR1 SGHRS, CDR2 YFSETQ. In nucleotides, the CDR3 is TGCGCCAGCAGCTTAAGCGGGATCGGAGATACGCAGTATTTT. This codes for CASSLSGIGDTQYF.

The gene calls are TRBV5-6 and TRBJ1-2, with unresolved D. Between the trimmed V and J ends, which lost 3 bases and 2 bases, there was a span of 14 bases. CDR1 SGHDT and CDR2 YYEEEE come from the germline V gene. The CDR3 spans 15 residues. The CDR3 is CASSSRRMKNYGYTF. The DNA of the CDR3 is TGTGCCAGCAGCTCCCGACGGATGAAGAACTATGGCTACACCTTC.

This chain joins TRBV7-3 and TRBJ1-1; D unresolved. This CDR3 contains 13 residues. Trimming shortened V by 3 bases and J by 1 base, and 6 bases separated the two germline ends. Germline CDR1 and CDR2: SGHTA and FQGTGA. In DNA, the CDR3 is TGTGCCAGCAGCTTCGCAACGAACACTGAAGCTTTCTTT. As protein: CASSFATNTEAFF.

This CDR3 reads CAWSGGGANQPQHF. Written as DNA, the CDR3 is TGTGCCTGGAGTGGTGGGGGGGCAAATCAGCCCCAGCATTTT. V and J are TRBV30 and TRBJ1-5, with D possibly matching TRBD1 (6 bases). Germline V gene lookup returns CDR1 GTSNPN and CDR2 SVGIG (reference sequence). Trimming removed 1 base at V and 4 bases at J, with 11 bases between. The CDR3 has 14 amino acids. The variable domain in full, with the rest retrieved from reference TRBV30 and TRBJ1-5, is SQTIHQWPATLVQPVGSPLSLECTVEGTSNPNLYWYRQAAGRGLQLLFYSVGIGQISSEVPQNLSASRPQDRQFILSSKKLLLSDSGFYLCAWSGGGANQPQHFGDGTRLSIL.

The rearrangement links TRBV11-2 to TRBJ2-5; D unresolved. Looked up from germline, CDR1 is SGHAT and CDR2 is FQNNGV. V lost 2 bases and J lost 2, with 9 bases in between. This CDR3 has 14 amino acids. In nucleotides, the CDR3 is TGTGCCAGCAGCTTATTTCACAGTCAAGAGACCCAGTACTTC. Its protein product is CASSLFHSQETQYF.

Written as DNA, the CDR3 is TGTGCCAGTAGTAATCCGTGGATGAACACTGAAGCTTTCTTT. Its translation: CASSNPWMNTEAFF. This chain connects TRBV19 to TRBJ1-1, with D hard to call. The V gene lost 4 bases and the J gene lost 0 bases, with 9 bases spanning the gap. Germline CDR1 LNHDA, CDR2 SQIVND (reference sequence). This CDR3 contains 14 residues.

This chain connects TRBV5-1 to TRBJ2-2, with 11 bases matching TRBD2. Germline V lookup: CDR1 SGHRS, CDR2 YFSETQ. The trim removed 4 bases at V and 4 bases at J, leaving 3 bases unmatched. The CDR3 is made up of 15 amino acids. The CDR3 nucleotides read TGCGCCAGCAGCCTAACTAGCGGGGGCACCGGGGAGCTGTTTTTT. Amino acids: CASSLTSGGTGELFF.

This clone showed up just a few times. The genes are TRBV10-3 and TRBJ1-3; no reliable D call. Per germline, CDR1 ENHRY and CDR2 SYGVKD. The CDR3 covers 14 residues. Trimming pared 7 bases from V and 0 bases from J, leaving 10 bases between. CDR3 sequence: CAIKHVDSGNTIYF. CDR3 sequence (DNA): TGTGCCATCAAACACGTAGACTCTGGAAACACCATATATTTT.

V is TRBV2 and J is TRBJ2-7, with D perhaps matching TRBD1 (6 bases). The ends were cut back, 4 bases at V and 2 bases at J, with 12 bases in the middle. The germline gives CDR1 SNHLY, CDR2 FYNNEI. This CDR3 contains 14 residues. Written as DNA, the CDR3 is TGTGCCAGCAGTGCCCAACAGGGAGCCTACGAGCAGTACTTC. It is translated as CASSAQQGAYEQYF.

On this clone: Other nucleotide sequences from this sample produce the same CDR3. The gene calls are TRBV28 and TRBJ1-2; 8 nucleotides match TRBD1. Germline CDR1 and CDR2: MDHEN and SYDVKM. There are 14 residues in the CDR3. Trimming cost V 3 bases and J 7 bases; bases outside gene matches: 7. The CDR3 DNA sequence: TGTGCCAGCAGTTTGGGGCAGGGGGCAGGTGGCTACACCTTC. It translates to CASSLGQGAGGYTF.

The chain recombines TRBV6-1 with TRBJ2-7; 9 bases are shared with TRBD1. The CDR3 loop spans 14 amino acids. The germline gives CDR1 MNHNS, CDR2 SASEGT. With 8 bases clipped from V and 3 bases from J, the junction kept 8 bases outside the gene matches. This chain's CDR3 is CASGTGQGIYEQYF. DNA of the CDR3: TGTGCCAGCGGGACGGGACAGGGCATCTACGAGCAGTACTTC.

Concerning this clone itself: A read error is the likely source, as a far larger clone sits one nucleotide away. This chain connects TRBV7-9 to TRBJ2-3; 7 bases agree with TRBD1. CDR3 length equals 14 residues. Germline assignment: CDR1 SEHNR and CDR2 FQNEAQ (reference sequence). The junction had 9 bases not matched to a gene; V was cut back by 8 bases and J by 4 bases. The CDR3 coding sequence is TGTGCCAGCGATAAGGGACAGCACGCAGATACGCAGTATTTT. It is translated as CASDKGQHADTQYF.

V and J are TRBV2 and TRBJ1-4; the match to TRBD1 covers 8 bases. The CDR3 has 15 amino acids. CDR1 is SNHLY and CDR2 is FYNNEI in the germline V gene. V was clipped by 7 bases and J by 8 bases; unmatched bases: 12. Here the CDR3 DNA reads TGTGCCAGCATGACAGGGGCGGGGCGTCGGGAAAAACTGTTTTTT. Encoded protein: CASMTGAGRREKLFF.

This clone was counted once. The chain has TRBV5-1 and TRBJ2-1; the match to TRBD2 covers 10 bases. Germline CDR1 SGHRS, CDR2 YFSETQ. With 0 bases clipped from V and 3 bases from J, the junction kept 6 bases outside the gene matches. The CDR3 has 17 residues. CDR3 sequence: CASSLGTSGTFYNEQFF. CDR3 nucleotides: TGCGCCAGCAGCTTGGGGACTAGCGGAACCTTCTACAATGAGCAGTTCTTC.

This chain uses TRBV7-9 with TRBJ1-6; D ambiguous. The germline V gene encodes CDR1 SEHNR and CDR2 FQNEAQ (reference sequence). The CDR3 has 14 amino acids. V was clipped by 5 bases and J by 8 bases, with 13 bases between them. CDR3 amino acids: CASSPGRADSPLHF. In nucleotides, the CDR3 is TGTGCCAGCAGCCCTGGACGGGCAGATTCACCCCTCCACTTT.

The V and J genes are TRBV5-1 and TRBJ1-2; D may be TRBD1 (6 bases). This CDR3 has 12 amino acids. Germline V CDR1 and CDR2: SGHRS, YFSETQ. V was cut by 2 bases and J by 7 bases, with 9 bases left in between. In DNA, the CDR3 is TGCGCCAGCAGCTTACAGGGAGTTGGCTACACCTTC. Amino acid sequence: CASSLQGVGYTF.

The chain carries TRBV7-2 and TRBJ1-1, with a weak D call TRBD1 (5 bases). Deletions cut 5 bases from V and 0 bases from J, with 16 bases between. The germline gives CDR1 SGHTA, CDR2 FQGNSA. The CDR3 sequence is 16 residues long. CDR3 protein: CASSPSGRVVNTEAFF. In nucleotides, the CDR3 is TGTGCCAGCAGCCCATCGGGGCGGGTGGTGAACACTGAAGCTTTCTTT.

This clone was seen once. In DNA form, the CDR3 reads TGTGCCAGTAGTATAGACCTAGCGGCCTACAATGAGCAGTTCTTC. It is translated as CASSIDLAAYNEQFF. J is TRBJ2-1 and V is TRBV19; 7 bases agree with TRBD2. The germline V gene has CDR1 LNHDA and CDR2 SQIVND (reference sequence). The CDR3 has 15 amino acids. Trimming took 0 bases from V and 2 from J; bases not matched to a gene: 1.

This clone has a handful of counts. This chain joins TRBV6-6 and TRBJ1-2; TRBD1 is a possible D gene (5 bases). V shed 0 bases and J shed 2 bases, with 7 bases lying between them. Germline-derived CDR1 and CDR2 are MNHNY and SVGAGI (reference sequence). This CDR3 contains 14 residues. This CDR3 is CASSYSRGNYGYTF. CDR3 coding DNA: TGTGCCAGCAGTTACTCGAGGGGAAACTATGGCTACACCTTC.

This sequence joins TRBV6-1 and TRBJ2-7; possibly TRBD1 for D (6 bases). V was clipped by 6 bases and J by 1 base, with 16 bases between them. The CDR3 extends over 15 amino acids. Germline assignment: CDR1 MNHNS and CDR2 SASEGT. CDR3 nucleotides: TGTGCCAGCAGCACTCTCGGGACATCATCCTACGAGCAGTACTTC. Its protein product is CASSTLGTSSYEQYF.

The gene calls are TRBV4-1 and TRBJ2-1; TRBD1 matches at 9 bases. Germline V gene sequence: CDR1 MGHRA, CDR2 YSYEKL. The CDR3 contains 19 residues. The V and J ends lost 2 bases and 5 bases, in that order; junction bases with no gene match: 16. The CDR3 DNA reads TGCGCCAGCAGCCAAAGGGGGACCTCCGGGGACAGGGTTGACAATGAGCAGTTCTTC. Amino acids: CASSQRGTSGDRVDNEQFF.

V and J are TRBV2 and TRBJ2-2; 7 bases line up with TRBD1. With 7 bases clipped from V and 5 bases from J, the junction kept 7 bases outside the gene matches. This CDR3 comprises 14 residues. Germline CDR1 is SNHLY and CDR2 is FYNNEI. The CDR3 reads CASIPDRETGELFF. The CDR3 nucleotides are TGTGCCAGCATCCCCGACAGGGAGACCGGGGAGCTGTTTTTT.

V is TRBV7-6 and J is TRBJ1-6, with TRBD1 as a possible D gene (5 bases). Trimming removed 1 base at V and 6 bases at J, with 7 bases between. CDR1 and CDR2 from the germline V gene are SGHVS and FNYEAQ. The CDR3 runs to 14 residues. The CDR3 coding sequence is TGTGCCAGCAGCTTAGGGGGGTCTAATTCACCCCTCCACTTT. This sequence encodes CASSLGGSNSPLHF.

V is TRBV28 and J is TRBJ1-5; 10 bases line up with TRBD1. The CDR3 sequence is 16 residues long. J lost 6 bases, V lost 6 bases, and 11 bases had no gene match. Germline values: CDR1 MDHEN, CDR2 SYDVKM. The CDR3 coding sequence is TGTGCCAGCAGCCCCCCCGGGACAGGGGTTGGTCAGCCCCAGCATTTT. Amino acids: CASSPPGTGVGQPQHF.